Sequencing of this T cell receptor beta chain was carried out in a study of human T cells and chemical hapten exposure. For the study at large: A patient group, mainly female, showed alopecia areata, totalis or universalis.

Time point given: patch test 2, 6 weeks after DPC sensitization. Treatment denoted: therapeutic diphenylcyclopropenone sensitization with weekly scalp DPC. This clonotype was seen repeatedly, ten times or more. Methods used by the authors: A per-sample median of around 100,000 TCRs was observed, with a range of roughly 20,000 to 690,600. Each CDR3 protein is one row after TCRdb ran MiXCR on the RACE reads. These V and J calls are TCRdb output, not the study's own analysis. The table has some 45,000 distinct CDR3 sequences, 8.5% to 10% seen once. The sample consisted of whole blood, taken in connection with sensitization to the hapten diphenylcyclopropenone (DPC). This TCR was recovered from a woman aged 40 to 50 with alopecia areata. Some clones in this sample may be carry-over from other donors' samples.

CDR3 sequence: CASSESKGIGTEAFF. The CDR3 DNA reads as TGTGCCAGCAGTGAATCGAAAGGTATAGGCACTGAAGCTTTCTTT. V is TRBV25-1 and J is TRBJ1-1, with unresolved D. V shed 1 base and J shed 4 bases, with 13 bases lying between them. The CDR3 contains 15 residues. Per the germline V gene, CDR1 is MGHDK and CDR2 is SYGVNS. Full variable domain (rest looked up from reference TRBV25-1 and TRBJ1-1): EADIYQTPRYLVIGTGKKITLECSQTMGHDKMYWYQQDPGMELHLIHYSYGVNSTEKGDLSSESTVSRIRTEHFPLTLESARPSHTSQYLCASSESKGIGTEAFFGQGTRLTVV.